The source of this T cell receptor beta chain is a study of blood T cell repertoires in COVID-19. In the study overall: PBMCs, B-cell-depleted T cells, or T cells provided the cDNA or gDNA that made up the material.

Here immunoSEQ multiplex PCR was the method, and the copy in TCRdb shows in-frame clones only, minus some. This sample has 100,000 or so clones, with 85% to 95% found just once. CDR1 and CDR2 (germline): MDHEN, SYDVKM. The ends were cut back, 6 bases at V and 4 bases at J, with 7 bases in the middle. The CDR3 has 12 residues. Sequenced input: peripheral blood. The chain recombines TRBV28 with TRBJ1-5, with no clear D. This clonotype was sampled from a man aged 50-59 years with active COVID-19. In nucleotides, the CDR3 is TGTGCCAGCAGACTATTAAATCAGCCCCAGCATTTT. This sequence encodes CASRLLNQPQHF.